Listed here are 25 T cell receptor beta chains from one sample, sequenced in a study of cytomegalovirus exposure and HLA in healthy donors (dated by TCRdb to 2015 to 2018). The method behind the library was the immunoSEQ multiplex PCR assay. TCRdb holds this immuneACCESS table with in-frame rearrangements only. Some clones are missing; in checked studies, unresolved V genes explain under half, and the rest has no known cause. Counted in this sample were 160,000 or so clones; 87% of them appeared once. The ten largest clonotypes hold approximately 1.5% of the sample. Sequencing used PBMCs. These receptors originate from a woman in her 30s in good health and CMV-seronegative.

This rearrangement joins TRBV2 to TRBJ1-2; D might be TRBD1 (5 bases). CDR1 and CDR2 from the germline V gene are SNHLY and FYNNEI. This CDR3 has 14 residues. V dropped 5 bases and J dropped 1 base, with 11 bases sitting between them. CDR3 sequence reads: CASSLDILNYGYTF. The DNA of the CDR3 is TGTGCCAGCAGTCTGGACATTCTTAACTATGGCTACACCTTC. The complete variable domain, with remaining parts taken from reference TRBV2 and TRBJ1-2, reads EPEVTQTPSHQVTQMGQEVILRCVPISNHLYFYWYRQILGQKVEFLVSFYNNEISEKSEIFDDQFSVERPDGSNFTLKIRSTKLEDSAMYFCASSLDILNYGYTFGSGTRLTVV.

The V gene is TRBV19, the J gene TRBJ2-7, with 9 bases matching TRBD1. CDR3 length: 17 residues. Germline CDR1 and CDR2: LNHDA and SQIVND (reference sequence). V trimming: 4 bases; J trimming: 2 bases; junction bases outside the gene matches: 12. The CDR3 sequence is CASSTYGGGTGPYEQYF. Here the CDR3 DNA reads TGTGCCAGTAGTACTTATGGAGGGGGGACAGGGCCCTACGAGCAGTACTTC.

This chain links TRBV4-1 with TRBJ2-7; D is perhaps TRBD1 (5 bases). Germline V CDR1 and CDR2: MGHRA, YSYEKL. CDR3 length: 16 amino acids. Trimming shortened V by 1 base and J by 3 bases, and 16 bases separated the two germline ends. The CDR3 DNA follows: TGCGCCAGCAGCCAAGGCCTCCAGGGATTACTCTACGAGCAGTACTTC. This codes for CASSQGLQGLLYEQYF.

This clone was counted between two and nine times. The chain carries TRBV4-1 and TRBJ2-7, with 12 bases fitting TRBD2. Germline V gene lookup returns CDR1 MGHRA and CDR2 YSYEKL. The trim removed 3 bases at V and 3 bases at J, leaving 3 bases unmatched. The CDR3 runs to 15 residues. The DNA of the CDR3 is TGCGCCAGCAGCCATCTAGCGGGGGGGAACTACGAGCAGTACTTC. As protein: CASSHLAGGNYEQYF.

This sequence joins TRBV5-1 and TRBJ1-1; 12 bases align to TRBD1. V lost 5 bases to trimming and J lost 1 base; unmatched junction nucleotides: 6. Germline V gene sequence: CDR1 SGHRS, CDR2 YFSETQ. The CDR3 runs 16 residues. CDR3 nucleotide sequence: TGCGCCAGCAGGGGGGACAGGGGGCATCAGAACACTGAAGCTTTCTTT. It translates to CASRGDRGHQNTEAFF.

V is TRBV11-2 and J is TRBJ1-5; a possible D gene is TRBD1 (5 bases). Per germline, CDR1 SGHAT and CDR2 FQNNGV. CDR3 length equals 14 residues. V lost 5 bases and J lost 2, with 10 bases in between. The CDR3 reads CASSLRGGNQPQHF. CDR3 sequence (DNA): TGTGCCAGCAGCCTCCGGGGGGGCAATCAGCCCCAGCATTTT.

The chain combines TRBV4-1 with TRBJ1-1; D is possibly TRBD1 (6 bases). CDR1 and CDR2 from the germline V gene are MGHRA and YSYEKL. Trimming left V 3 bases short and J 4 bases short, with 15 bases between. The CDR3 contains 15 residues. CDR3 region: CASSHPSGTPTEAFF. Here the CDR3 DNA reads TGCGCCAGCAGCCACCCCTCAGGGACACCCACTGAAGCTTTCTTT.

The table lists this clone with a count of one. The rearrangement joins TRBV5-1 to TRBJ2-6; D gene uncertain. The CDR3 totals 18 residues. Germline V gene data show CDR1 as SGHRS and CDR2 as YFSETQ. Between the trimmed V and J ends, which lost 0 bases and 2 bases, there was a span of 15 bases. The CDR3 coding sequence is TGCGCCAGCAGCTTGGTACGGAGTCTGGCAACTGGGGCCAACGTCCTGACTTTC. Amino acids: CASSLVRSLATGANVLTF.

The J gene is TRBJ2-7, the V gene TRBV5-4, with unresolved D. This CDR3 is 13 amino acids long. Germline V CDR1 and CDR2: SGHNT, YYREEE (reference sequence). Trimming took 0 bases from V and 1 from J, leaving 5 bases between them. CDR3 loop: CASSLALSYEQYF. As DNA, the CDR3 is TGTGCCAGCAGCTTGGCCCTTTCCTACGAGCAGTACTTC.

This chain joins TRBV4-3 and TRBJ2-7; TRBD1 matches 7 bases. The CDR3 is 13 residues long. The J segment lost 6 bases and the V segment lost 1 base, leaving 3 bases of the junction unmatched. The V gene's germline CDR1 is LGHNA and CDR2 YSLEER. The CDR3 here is CASSQAQGSEQYF. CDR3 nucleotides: TGCGCCAGCAGCCAAGCACAGGGGTCCGAGCAGTACTTC.

The CDR3 DNA is TGTGCCAGCAGTTGGGACAGAAGGGCTCAAGAGACCCAGTACTTC. Protein: CASSWDRRAQETQYF. J is TRBJ2-5 and V is TRBV27; TRBD1 aligns across 7 bases. Per germline, CDR1 MNHEY and CDR2 SMNVEV (reference sequence). This CDR3 is built from 15 residues. V was clipped by 4 bases and J by 2 bases; unmatched bases: 7.

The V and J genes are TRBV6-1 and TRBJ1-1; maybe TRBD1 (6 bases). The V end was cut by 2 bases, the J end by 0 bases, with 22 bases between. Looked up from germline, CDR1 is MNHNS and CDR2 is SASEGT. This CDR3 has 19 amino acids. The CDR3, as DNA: TGTGCCAGCAGTGAAAGGGTCCCTTATGGACAGCAAATGAACACTGAAGCTTTCTTT. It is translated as CASSERVPYGQQMNTEAFF.

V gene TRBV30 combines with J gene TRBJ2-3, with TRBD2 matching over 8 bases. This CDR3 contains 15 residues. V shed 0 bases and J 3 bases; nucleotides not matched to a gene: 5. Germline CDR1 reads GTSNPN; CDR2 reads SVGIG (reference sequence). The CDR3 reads CAWSVGSGGTDTQYF. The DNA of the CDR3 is TGTGCCTGGAGTGTAGGGAGCGGGGGTACAGATACGCAGTATTTT.

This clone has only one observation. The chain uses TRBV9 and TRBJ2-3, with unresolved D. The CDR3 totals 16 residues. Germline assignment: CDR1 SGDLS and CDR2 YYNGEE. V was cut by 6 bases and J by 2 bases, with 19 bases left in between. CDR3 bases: TGTGCCAGCAATTTGAAACCTAGAGCGTTCACAGATACGCAGTATTTT. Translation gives CASNLKPRAFTDTQYF.

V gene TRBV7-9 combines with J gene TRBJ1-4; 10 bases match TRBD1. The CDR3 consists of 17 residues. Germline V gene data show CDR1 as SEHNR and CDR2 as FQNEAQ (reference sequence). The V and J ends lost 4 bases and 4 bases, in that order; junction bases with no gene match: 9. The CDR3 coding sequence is TGTGCCAGCAGCTCTTGGGACAGGGGAGGCGGTAATGAAAAACTGTTTTTT. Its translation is CASSSWDRGGGNEKLFF.

CDR3: CASSDRGGNQPQHF. The CDR3, as DNA: TGTGCCAGTAGTGACAGGGGTGGCAATCAGCCCCAGCATTTT. The chain recombines TRBV19 with TRBJ1-5; 8 nucleotides line up with TRBD1. The CDR3 spans 14 residues. Looked up from germline, CDR1 is LNHDA and CDR2 is SQIVND (reference sequence). Germline trimming cut 5 bases from V and 2 bases from J; bases unmatched to any gene: 2.

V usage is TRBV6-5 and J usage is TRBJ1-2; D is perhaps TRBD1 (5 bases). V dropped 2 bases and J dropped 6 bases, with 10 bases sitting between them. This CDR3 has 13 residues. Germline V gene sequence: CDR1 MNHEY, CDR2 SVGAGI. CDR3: CASSYGGTDGYTF. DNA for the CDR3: TGTGCCAGCAGTTACGGGGGGACGGATGGCTACACCTTC.

Written as DNA, the CDR3 is TGCGCCAGCAGCCCGTCGATGGAGGGAGCCCATAACTATGGCTACACCTTC. This codes for CASSPSMEGAHNYGYTF. The chain joins TRBV4-1 to TRBJ1-2; D gene unclear. Germline CDR1 MGHRA, CDR2 YSYEKL. Trimming took 4 bases from V and 1 from J, leaving 19 bases between them. The CDR3 contains 17 residues.

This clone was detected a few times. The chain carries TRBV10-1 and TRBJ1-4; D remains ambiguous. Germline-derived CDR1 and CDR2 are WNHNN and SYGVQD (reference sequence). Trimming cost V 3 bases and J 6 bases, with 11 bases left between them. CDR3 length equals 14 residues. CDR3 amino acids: CASSERGLDEKLFF. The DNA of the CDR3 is TGCGCCAGCAGTGAAAGAGGGCTTGATGAAAAACTGTTTTTT.

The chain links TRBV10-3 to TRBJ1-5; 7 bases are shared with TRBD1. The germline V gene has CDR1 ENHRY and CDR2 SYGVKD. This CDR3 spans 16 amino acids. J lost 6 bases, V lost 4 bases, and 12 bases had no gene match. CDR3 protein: CAISAGQVGFGQPQHF. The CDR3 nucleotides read TGTGCCATCAGTGCCGGACAGGTGGGATTTGGTCAGCCCCAGCATTTT.

CDR3 in amino acids: CASSPLAGADGYTF. CDR3 nucleotide sequence: TGCGCCAGCAGCCCCCTCGCAGGGGCGGACGGCTACACCTTC. The J gene is TRBJ1-2, the V gene TRBV5-1; possibly TRBD1 for D (6 bases). The CDR3 is made up of 14 amino acids. Looked up from germline, CDR1 is SGHRS and CDR2 is YFSETQ. V dropped 4 bases and J dropped 8 bases, with 18 bases sitting between them. The full variable domain, with the rest looked up from reference TRBV5-1 and TRBJ1-2, is KAGVTQTPRYLIKTRGQQVTLSCSPISGHRSVSWYQQTPGQGLQFLFEYFSETQRNKGNFPGRFSGRQFSNSRSEMNVSTLELGDSALYLCASSPLAGADGYTFGSGTRLTVV.

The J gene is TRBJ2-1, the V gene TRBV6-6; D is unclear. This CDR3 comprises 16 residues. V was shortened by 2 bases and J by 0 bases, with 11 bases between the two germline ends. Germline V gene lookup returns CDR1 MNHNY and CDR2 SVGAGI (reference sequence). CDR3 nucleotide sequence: TGTGCCAGCAGTTACGGGCACCCGAGCTCCTACAATGAGCAGTTCTTC. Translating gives CASSYGHPSSYNEQFF.

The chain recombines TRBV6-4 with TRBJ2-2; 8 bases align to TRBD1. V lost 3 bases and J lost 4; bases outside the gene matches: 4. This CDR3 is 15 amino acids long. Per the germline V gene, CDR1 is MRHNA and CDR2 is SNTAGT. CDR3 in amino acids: CASSDQGAGTGELFF. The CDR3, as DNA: TGTGCCAGCAGTGATCAGGGGGCGGGCACCGGGGAGCTGTTTTTT.

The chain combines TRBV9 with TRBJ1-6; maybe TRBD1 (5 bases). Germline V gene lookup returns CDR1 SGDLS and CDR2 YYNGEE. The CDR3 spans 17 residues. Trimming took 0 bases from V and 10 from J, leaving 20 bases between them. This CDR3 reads CASSVAPGPLTRSPLHF. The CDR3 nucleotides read TGTGCCAGCAGCGTAGCCCCAGGGCCATTAACAAGGTCACCCCTCCACTTT.

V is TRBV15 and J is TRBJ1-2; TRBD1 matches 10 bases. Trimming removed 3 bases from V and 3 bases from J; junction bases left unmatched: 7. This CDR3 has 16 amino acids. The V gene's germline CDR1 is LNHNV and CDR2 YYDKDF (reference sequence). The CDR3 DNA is TGTGCCACCAGCAGGCGGACAGGGGGAATGGACTATGGCTACACCTTC. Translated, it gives CATSRRTGGMDYGYTF.